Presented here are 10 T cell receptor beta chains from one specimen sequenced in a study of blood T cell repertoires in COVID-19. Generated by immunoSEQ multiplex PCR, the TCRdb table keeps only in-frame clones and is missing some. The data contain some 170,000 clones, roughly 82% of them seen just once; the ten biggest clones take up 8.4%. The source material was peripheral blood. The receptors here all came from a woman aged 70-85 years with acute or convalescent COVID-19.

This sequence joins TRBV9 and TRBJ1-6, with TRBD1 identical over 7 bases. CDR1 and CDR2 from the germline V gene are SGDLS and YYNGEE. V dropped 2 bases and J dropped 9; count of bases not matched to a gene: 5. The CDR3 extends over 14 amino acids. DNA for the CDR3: TGTGCCAGCAGCGTCCGGGACAGTGTTTCACCCCTCCACTTT. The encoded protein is CASSVRDSVSPLHF.

The CDR3: CASSPGQAPNTEAFF. DNA for the CDR3: TGTGCCAGCAGCCCCGGACAGGCACCGAACACTGAAGCTTTCTTT. The rearrangement joins TRBV7-2 to TRBJ1-1, with 7 bases lining up with TRBD1. V shed 5 bases and J 1 base; nucleotides not matched to a gene: 7. In germline, CDR1 is SGHTA, CDR2 FQGNSA. This CDR3 has 15 amino acids.

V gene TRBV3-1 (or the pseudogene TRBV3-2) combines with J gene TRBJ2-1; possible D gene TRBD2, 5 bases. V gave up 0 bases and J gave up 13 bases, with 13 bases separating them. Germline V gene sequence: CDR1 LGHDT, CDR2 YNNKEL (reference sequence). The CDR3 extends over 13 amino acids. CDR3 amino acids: CASSQEITSGQFF. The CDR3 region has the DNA TGTGCCAGCAGCCAAGAAATCACTAGTGGACAGTTCTTC.

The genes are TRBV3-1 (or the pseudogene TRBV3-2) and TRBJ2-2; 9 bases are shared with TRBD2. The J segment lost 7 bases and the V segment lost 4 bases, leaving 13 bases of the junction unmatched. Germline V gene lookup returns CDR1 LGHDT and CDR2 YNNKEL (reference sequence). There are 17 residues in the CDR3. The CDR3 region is CASSPKSSGGRGGELFF. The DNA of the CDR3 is TGTGCCAGCAGCCCTAAGTCGAGCGGGGGGCGGGGCGGGGAGCTGTTTTTT.

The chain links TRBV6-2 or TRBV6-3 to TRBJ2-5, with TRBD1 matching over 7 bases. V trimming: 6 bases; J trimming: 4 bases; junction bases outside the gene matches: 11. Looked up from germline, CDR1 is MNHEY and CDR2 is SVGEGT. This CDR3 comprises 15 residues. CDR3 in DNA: TGTGCCAGCAGCCGCCGACAGGGATTGGGAGAGACCCAGTACTTC. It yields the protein CASSRRQGLGETQYF.

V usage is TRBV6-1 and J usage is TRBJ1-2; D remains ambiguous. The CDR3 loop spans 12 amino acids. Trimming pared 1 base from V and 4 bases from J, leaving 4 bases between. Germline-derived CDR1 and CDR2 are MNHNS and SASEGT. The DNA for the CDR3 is TGTGCCAGCAGTGAAGGCGTCTATGGCTACACCTTC. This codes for CASSEGVYGYTF.

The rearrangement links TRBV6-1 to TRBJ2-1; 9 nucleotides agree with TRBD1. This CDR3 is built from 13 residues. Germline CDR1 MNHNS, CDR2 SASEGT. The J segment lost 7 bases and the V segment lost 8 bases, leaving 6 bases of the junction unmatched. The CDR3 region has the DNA TGTGCCAGCGGACAGGGGTTTTCTAATGAGCAGTTCTTC. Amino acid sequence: CASGQGFSNEQFF.

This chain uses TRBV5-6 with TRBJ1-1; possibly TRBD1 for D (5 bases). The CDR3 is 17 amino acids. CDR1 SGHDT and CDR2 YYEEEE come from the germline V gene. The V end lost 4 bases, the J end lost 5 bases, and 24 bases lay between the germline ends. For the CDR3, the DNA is TGTGCCAGCAGCACTGCACGGATACAGGCCGGGGGGACTGAAGCTTTCTTT. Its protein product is CASSTARIQAGGTEAFF.

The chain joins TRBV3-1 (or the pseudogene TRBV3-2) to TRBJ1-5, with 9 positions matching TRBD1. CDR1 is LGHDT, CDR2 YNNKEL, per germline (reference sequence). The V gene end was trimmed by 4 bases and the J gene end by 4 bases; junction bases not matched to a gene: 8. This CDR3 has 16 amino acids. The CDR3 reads CASSLSDRGGNQPQHF. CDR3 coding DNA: TGTGCCAGCAGCCTTTCGGACAGGGGCGGTAATCAGCCCCAGCATTTT.

CDR3 in amino acids: CASSRPGRTGNTIYF. CDR3 sequence (DNA): TGTGCCAGCAGCCGTCCAGGGAGGACTGGAAACACCATATATTTT. V and J are TRBV11-2 and TRBJ1-3; tentative D call: TRBD1 (5 bases). CDR3 length: 15 residues. Germline-derived CDR1 and CDR2 are SGHAT and FQNNGV. Between the trimmed V and J ends, which lost 5 bases and 2 bases, there was a span of 13 bases.